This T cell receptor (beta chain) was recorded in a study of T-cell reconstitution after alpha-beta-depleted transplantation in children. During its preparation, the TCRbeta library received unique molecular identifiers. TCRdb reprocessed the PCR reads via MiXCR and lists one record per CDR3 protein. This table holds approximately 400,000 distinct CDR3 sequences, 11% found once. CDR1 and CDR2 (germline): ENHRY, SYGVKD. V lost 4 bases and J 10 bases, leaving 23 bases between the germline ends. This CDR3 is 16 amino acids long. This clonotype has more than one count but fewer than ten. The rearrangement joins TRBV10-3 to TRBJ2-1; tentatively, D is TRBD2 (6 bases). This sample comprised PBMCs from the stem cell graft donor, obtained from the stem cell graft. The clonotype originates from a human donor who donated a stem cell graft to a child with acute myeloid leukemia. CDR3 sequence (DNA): TGTGCCATCAGTGGCCGCCCTAGCGTGGAGGGCGACGAGCAGTTCTTC. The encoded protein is CAISGRPSVEGDEQFF.